Presented here are 6 T cell receptor beta chains from one specimen sequenced in a study of T cell changes during pregnancy in multiple sclerosis. Generated by immunoSEQ multiplex PCR, the TCRdb table keeps only in-frame clones and is missing some. Counted here are approximately 50,000 clones, about nine tenths occurring once; the ten biggest clones make up around 0.61%. Specimen: CD4+ T cells from peripheral blood mononuclear cells, collected after pregnancy. Receptor source: a female donor in good health, enrolled as a control in a pregnancy study.

This chain connects TRBV19 to TRBJ1-2, with a possible D match to TRBD1 (5 bases). Trimming pared 1 base from V and 8 bases from J, leaving 20 bases between. Germline CDR1 reads LNHDA; CDR2 reads SQIVND (reference sequence). The CDR3 has 16 amino acids. Here the CDR3 reads CASSIGGGGVIVGYTF. The CDR3 bases are TGTGCCAGTAGTATAGGGGGAGGAGGGGTGATCGTCGGCTACACCTTC.

Notes on this clone: One end of the junction fails to match germline, which may point to a read error. This chain joins TRBV7-7 and TRBJ2-2, with 12 bases identical to TRBD2. This CDR3 is 18 amino acids long. Per germline, CDR1 SSHAT and CDR2 FNYEAQ (reference sequence). The CDR3 is CASSLVPASGRVPGELFF. In DNA form, the CDR3 reads TGTGCTAGCAGCTTAGTACCGGCTAGCGGGAGGGTCCCCGGGGAGCTGTTTTTT.

The chain has TRBV5-1 and TRBJ2-1, with 8 bases matching TRBD1. Germline V gene lookup returns CDR1 SGHRS and CDR2 YFSETQ. The CDR3 totals 19 residues. Germline trimming cut 4 bases from V and 4 bases from J; bases unmatched to any gene: 19. The CDR3 is CASSVGTGDRGPGYNEQFF. The CDR3 nucleotides are TGCGCCAGCAGCGTCGGGACAGGAGACCGAGGGCCAGGGTACAATGAGCAGTTCTTC.

V is TRBV28 and J is TRBJ1-2, with 7 bases that match TRBD1. This CDR3 spans 14 amino acids. With 3 bases clipped from V and 8 bases from J, the junction kept 9 bases outside the gene matches. In germline, CDR1 is MDHEN, CDR2 SYDVKM. The CDR3, as DNA: TGTGCCAGCAGTTTTAGTGACAGGGTAAAGGGCTACACCTTC. Encoded protein: CASSFSDRVKGYTF.

The chain employs TRBV15 and TRBJ2-5; 8 bases are shared with TRBD1. TRBJ2-7 explains the end of the DNA better; the J call may be wrong. Per the germline V gene, CDR1 is LNHNV and CDR2 is YYDKDF (reference sequence). The CDR3 has 13 residues. CDR3 coding DNA: TGTGCCACCAGCCGGGACAGGACTTACGAGCAGTACTTC. Translated, it gives CATSRDRTYEQYF.

The chain recombines TRBV18 with TRBJ2-1; 11 positions agree with TRBD2. The germline V gene encodes CDR1 KGHSH and CDR2 LQKENI. The CDR3 has 17 amino acids. Losses at the gene ends were 3 bases for V and 0 bases for J; bases not matched to a gene: 4. The CDR3 DNA follows: TGTGCCAGCTCACCCAGAACTAGCGGGAGCTCCTACAATGAGCAGTTCTTC. Translated: CASSPRTSGSSYNEQFF.